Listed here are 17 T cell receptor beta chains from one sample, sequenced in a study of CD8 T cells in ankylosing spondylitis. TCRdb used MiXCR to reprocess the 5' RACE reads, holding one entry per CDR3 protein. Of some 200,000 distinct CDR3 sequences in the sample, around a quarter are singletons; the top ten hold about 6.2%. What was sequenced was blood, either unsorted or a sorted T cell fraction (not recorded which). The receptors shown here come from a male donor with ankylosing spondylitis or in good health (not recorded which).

The DNA of the CDR3 is TGCAGCGTTCAGACAGACAGGGATGGCTACACCTTC. Protein product: CSVQTDRDGYTF. The chain employs TRBV29-1 and TRBJ1-2, with TRBD1 matching over 7 bases. The CDR3 length is 12 residues. Germline V gene sequence: CDR1 SQVTM, CDR2 ANQGSEA. Trimming took 5 bases from V and 6 from J; bases not matched to a gene: 6.

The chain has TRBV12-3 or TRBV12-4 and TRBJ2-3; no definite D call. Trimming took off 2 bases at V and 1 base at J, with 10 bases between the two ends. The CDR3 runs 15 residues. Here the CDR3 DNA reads TGTGCCAGCAGTTTACTGACCTATCGCACAGATACGCAGTATTTT. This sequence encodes CASSLLTYRTDTQYF.

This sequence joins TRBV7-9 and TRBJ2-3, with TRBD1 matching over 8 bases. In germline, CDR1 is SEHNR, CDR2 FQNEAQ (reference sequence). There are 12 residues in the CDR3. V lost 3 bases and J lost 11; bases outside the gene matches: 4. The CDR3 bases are TGTGCCAGCAGCTTTCCCGGGACAGGGCAGTATTTT. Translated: CASSFPGTGQYF. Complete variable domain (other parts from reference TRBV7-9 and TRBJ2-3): DTGVSQNPRHKITKRGQNVTFRCDPISEHNRLYWYRQTLGQGPEFLTYFQNEAQLEKSRLLSDRFSAERPKGSFSTLEIQRTEQGDSAMYLCASSFPGTGQYFGPGTRLTVL.

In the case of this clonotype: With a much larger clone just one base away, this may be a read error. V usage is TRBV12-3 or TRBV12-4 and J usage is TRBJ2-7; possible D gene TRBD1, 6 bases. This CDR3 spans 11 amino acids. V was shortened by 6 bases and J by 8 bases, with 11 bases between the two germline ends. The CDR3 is CASRSWDKQYF. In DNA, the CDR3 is TGTGCCAGCAGAAGTTGGGACAAGCAGTACTTC.

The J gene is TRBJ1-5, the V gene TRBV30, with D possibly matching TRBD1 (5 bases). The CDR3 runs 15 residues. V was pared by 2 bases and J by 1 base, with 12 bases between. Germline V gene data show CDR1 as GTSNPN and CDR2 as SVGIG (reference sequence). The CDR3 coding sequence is TGTGCCTGGAGTTCGGGTAGACAGAGCAATCAGCCCCAGCATTTT. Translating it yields CAWSSGRQSNQPQHF.

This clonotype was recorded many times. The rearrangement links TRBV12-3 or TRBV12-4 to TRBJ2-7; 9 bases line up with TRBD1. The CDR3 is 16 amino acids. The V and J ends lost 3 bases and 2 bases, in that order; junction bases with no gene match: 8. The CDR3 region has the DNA TGTGCCAGCAGTTTTGGGTCGGGACAGGGTACCTACGAGCAGTACTTC. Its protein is CASSFGSGQGTYEQYF.

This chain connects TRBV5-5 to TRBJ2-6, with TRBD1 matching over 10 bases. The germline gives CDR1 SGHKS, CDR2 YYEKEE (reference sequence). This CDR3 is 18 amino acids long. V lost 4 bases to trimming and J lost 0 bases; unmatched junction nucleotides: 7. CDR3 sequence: CASSIPGQGFSGANVLTF. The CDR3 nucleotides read TGTGCCAGCAGCATCCCGGGACAGGGGTTCTCTGGGGCCAACGTCCTGACTTTC.

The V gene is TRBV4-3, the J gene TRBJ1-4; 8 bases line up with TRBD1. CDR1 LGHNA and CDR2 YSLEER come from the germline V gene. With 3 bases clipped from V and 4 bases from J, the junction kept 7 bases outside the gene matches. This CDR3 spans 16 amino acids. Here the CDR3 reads CASSQAPGGYNEKLFF. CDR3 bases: TGCGCCAGCAGCCAGGCTCCAGGGGGCTATAATGAAAAACTGTTTTTT.

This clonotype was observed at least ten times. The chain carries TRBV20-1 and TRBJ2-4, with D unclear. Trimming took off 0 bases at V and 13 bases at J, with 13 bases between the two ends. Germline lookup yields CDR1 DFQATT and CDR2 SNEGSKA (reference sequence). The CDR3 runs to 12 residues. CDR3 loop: CSARDLMALQYF. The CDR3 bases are TGCAGTGCTAGAGATTTAATGGCCCTACAGTACTTC.

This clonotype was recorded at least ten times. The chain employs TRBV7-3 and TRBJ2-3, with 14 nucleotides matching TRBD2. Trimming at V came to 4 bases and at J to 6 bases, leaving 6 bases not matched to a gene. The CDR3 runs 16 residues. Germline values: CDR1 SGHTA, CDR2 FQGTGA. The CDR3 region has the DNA TGTGCCAGCAGCTCCGGACTAGCGGGAGGATCCGATACGCAGTATTTT. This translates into CASSSGLAGGSDTQYF.

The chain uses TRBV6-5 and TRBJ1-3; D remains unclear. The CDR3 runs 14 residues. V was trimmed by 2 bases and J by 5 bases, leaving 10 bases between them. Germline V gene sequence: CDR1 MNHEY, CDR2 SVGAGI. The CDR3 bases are TGTGCCAGCAGTTACCGGGTAGATAGAAACACCATATATTTT. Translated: CASSYRVDRNTIYF.

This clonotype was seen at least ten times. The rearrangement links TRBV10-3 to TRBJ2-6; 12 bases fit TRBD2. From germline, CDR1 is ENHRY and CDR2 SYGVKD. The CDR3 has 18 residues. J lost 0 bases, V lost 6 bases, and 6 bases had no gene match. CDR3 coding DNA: TGTGCCATCAGCGGGACTAGCGGGTCCGTCTCTGGGGCCAACGTCCTGACTTTC. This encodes CAISGTSGSVSGANVLTF.

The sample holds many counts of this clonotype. The CDR3 sequence: CAISRPPEGSEAFF. The CDR3 region has the DNA TGTGCCATCAGCCGCCCCCCCGAGGGGTCTGAAGCTTTCTTT. V and J are TRBV10-3 and TRBJ1-1; D might be TRBD1 (5 bases). The V and J ends lost 6 bases and 6 bases respectively, with 17 bases between them. Looked up from germline, CDR1 is ENHRY and CDR2 is SYGVKD. The CDR3 consists of 14 residues.

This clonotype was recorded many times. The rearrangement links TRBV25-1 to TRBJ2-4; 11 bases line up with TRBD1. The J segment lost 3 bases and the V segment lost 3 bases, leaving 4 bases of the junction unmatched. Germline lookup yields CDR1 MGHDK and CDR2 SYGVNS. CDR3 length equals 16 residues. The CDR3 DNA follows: TGTGCCAGCAGTGAGGGTGGGACAGGGGGCAAAAACATTCAGTACTTC. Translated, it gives CASSEGGTGGKNIQYF.

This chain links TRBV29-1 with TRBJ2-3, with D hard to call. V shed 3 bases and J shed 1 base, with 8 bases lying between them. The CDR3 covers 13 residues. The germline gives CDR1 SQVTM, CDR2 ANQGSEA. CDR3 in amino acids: CSVDLMGTDTQYF. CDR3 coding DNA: TGCAGCGTTGACCTGATGGGCACAGATACGCAGTATTTT.

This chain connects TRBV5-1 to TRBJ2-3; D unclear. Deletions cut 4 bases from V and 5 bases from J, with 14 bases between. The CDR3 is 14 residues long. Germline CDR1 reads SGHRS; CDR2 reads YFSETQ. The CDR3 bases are TGCGCCAGCAGCCCCCTACCTGGGCGAGATACGCAGTATTTT. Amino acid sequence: CASSPLPGRDTQYF.

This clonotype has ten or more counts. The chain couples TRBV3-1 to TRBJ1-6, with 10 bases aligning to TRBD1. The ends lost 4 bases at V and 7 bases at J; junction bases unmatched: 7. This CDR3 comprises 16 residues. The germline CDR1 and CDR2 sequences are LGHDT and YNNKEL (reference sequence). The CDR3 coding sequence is TGTGCCAGCAGCCGTGGGACAGGGGTTCGCAATTCACCCCTCCACTTT. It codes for CASSRGTGVRNSPLHF.